This T cell receptor (beta chain) was found in a study of T cells in tuberculosis. The study's findings and limits: Smaller distances to GMM-specific TCRs suggested their expansion in active tuberculosis. Active tuberculosis patients had shorter CDR3-alpha; the beta difference was nonsignificant.

The CDR3 has 14 amino acids. Trimming removed 1 base at V and 5 bases at J, with 12 bases between. CDR1 is MNHNS and CDR2 is SASEGT in the germline V gene. The method was immunoSEQ multiplex PCR; TCRdb's version includes in-frame clones alone and lacks a portion of them. The sample lists tens of thousands of clones, about 91% occurring once. Time point: new active TB diagnosis, blood taken before or within 7 days of starting treatment. Patients were newly diagnosed, HIV-seronegative, and aged 18 or older. A word on this clone: The antigen is undetermined.

This receptor was taken from an adult with tuberculosis. The chain recombines TRBV6-1 with TRBJ2-7; D may be TRBD2 (5 bases). Sequencing was performed on PBMCs, taken at tuberculosis diagnosis. The CDR3 region is CASSEGQEADEQYV. CDR3 DNA sequence: TGTGCCAGCAGTGAAGGGCAGGAGGCAGACGAGCAGTACGTC.